Listed below are T cell receptor beta chains from one sample, sequenced in a study of neurological immune-mediated disorders. MiXCR, run by TCRdb on the 5' RACE reads, gives a single entry per CDR3 protein. Among roughly 50,000 distinct CDR3 sequences listed, over 15% were seen once. Sequencing was done on a sample of PBMCs. The origin of the receptors is a man between 60 and 75 years old in good health. Both conserved end residues are part of each CDR3. A D gene is named only where the DNA matches it firmly.

CDR3: CASSLGTSRGQFNEQFF
V: TRBV5-1
J: TRBJ2-1
D: TRBD1

CDR3: CSARRRTGVHEQYF
V: TRBV20-1
J: TRBJ2-7
D: TRBD1

CDR3: CASSVRQGTSLTGANVLTF
V: TRBV5-1
J: TRBJ2-6
D: .

CDR3: CASSLLRGGRDTQYF
V: TRBV7-9
J: TRBJ2-3
D: TRBD2

CDR3: CTSSQDWDRGSSSNNEQFF
V: TRBV4-2
J: TRBJ2-1
D: TRBD1

CDR3: CASSVTGRGSPLHF
V: TRBV9
J: TRBJ1-6
D: .

CDR3: CASSIHYEQYF
V: TRBV25-1
J: TRBJ2-7
D: .

CDR3: CSVLPGELGGTQYF
V: TRBV29-1
J: TRBJ2-5
D: .

CDR3: CASSPVSGWPRNEQFF
V: TRBV7-2
J: TRBJ2-1
D: .

CDR3: CSARAYRDEQYF
V: TRBV20-1
J: TRBJ2-7
D: .

CDR3: CSASLGSTDTQYF
V: TRBV20-1
J: TRBJ2-3
D: .

CDR3: CATSGYSGGDSGANVLTF
V: TRBV24-1
J: TRBJ2-6
D: TRBD2

CDR3: CASSSHREGANVLTF
V: TRBV6-1
J: TRBJ2-6
D: .

CDR3: CASSRTGGLSYEQYF
V: TRBV28
J: TRBJ2-7
D: TRBD1

CDR3: CASSLSGRTYNEQFF
V: TRBV11-2
J: TRBJ2-1
D: TRBD2

CDR3: CASSMWTSGRVYNEQFF
V: TRBV5-1
J: TRBJ2-1
D: TRBD2

CDR3: CASSPDRDNQPQHF
V: TRBV3-1
J: TRBJ1-5
D: TRBD1

CDR3: CASSPLDRDNEKLFF
V: TRBV12-3/TRBV12-4
J: TRBJ1-4
D: TRBD1

CDR3: CASSASGTRAETQYF
V: TRBV7-6
J: TRBJ2-5
D: TRBD2

CDR3: CSARDTYNAYEQYF
V: TRBV20-1
J: TRBJ2-7
D: .

CDR3: CASSPTGGFGDEQFF
V: TRBV3-1
J: TRBJ2-1
D: TRBD1

CDR3: CASSPSISDTEAFF
V: TRBV18
J: TRBJ1-1
D: .

CDR3: CASSPNIYNEQFF
V: TRBV6-5
J: TRBJ2-1
D: .